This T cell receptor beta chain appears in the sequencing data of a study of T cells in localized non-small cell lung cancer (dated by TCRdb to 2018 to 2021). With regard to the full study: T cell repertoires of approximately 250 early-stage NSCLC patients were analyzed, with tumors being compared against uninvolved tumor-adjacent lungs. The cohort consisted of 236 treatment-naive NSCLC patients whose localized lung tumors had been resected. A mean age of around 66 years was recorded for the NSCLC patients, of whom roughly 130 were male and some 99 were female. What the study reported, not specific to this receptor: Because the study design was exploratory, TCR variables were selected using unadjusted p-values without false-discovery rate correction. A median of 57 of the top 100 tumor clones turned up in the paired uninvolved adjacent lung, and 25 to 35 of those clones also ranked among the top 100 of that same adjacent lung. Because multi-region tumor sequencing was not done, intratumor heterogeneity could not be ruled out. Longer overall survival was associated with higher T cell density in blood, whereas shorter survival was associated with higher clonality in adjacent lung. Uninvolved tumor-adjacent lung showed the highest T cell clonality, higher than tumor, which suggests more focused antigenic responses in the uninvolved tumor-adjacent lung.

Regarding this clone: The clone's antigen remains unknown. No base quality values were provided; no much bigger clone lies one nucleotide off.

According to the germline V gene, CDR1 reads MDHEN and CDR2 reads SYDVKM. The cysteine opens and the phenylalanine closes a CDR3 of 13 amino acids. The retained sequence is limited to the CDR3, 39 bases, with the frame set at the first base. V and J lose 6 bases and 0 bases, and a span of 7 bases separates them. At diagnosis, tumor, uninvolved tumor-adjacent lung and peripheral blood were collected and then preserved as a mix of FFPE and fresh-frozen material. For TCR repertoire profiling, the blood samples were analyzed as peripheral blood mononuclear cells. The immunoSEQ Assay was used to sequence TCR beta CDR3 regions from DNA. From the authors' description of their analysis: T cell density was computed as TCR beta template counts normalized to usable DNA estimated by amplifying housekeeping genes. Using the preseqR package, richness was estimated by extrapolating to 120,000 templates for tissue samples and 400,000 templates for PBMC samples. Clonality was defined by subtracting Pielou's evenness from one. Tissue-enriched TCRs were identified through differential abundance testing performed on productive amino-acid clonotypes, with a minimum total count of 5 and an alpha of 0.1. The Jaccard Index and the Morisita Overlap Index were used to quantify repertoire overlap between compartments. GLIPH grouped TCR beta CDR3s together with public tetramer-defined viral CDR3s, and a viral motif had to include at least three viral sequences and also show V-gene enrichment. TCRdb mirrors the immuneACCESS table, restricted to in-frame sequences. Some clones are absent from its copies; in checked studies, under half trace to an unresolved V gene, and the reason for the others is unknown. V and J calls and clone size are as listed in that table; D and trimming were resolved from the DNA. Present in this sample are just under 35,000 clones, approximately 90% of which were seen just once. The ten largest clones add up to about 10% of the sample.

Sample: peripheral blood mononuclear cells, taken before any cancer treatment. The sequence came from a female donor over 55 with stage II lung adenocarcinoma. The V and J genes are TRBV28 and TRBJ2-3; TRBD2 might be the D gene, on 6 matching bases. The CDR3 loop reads CASSGGSTDTQYF. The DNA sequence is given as TGTGCCAGCAGCGGGGGTAGCACAGATACGCAGTATTTT.